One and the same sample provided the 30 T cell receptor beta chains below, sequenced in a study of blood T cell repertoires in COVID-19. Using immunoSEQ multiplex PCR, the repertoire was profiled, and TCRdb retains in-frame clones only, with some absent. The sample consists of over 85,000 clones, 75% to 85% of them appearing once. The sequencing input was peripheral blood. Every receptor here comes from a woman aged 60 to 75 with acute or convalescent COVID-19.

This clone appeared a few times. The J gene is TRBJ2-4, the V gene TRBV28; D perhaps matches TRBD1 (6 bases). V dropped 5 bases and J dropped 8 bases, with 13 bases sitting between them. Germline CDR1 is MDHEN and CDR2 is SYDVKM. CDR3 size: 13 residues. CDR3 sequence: CASSLGQWDIQYF. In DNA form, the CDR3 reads TGTGCCAGCAGTCTCGGACAGTGGGACATTCAGTACTTC.

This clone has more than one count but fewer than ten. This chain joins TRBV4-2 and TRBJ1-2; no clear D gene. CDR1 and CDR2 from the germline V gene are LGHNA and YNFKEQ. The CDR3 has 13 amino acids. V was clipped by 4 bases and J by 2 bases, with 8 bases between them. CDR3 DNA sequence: TGTGCCAGCAGCCCATGGCAGAACTATGGCTACACCTTC. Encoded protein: CASSPWQNYGYTF.

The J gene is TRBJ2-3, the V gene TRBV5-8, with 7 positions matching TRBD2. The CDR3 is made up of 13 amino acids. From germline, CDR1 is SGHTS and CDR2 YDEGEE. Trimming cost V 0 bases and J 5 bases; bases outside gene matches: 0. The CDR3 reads CASSLAGGDTQYF. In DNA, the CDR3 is TGTGCCAGCAGCTTGGCGGGGGGAGATACGCAGTATTTT.

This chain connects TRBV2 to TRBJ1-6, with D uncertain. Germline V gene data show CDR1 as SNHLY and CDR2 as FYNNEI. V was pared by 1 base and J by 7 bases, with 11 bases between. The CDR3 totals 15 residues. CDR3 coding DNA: TGTGCCAGCAGTGAAGGGCGGGTGGGAAATTCACCCCTCCACTTT. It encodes CASSEGRVGNSPLHF.

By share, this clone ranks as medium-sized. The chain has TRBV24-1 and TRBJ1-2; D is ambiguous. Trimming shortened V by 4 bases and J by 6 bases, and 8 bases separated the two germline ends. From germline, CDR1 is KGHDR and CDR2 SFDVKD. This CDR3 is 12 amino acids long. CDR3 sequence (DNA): TGTGCCACCAGTGACCCCCGGGATGGCTACACCTTC. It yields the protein CATSDPRDGYTF.

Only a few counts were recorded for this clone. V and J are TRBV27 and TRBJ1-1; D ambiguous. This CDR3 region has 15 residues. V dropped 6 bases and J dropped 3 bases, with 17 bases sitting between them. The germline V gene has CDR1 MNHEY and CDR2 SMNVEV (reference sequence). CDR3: CASRTRRRGDTEAFF. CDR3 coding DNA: TGTGCCAGCAGAACCCGCAGGCGGGGAGACACTGAAGCTTTCTTT.

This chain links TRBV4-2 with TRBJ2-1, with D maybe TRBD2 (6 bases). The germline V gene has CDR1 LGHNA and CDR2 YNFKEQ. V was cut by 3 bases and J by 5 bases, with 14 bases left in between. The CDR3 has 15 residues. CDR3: CASSQGGTLNNEQFF. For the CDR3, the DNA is TGTGCCAGCAGCCAGGGCGGGACTTTGAACAATGAGCAGTTCTTC.

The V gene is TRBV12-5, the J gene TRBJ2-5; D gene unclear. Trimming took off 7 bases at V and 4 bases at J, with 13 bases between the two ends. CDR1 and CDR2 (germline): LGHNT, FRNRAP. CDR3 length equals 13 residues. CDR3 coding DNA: TGTGCTAGTGCCGACATGGCCGCAGAGACCCAGTACTTC. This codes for CASADMAAETQYF.

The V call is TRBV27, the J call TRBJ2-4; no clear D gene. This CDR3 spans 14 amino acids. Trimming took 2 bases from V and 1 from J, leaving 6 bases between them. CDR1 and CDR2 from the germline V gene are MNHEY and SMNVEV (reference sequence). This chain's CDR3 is CASSLGWAKNIQYF. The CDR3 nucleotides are TGTGCCAGCAGTTTAGGCTGGGCCAAAAACATTCAGTACTTC.

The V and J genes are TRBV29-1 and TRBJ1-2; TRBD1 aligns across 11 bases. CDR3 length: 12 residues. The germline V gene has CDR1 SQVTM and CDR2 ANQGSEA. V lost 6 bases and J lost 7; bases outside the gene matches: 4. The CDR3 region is CSVGQGAGGYTF. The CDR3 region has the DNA TGCAGCGTAGGACAGGGGGCGGGTGGCTACACCTTC.

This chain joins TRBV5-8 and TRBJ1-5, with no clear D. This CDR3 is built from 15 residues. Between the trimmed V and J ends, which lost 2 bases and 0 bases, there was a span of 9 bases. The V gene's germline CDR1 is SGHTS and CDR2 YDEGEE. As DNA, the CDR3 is TGTGCCAGCAGCTTAGCTGGGCATAGCAATCAGCCCCAGCATTTT. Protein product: CASSLAGHSNQPQHF.

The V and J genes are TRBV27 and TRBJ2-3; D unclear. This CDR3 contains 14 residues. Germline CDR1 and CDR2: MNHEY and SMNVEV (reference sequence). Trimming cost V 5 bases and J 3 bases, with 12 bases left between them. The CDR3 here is CASSPIMRTDTQYF. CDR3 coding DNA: TGTGCCAGCAGTCCTATCATGAGGACAGATACGCAGTATTTT.

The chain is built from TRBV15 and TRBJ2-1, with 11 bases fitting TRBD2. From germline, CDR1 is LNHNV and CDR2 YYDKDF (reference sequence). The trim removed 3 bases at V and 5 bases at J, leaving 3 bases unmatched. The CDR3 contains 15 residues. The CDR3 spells CATSSGTSGNNEQFF. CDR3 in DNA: TGTGCCACCAGCAGCGGGACTAGCGGCAACAATGAGCAGTTCTTC.

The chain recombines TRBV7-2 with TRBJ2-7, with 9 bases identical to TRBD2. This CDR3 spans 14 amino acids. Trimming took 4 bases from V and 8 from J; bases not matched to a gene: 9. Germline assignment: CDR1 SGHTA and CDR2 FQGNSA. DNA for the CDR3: TGTGCCAGCAGCTCCGGGACTAGCTTCCTGAAGCAGTACTTC. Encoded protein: CASSSGTSFLKQYF.

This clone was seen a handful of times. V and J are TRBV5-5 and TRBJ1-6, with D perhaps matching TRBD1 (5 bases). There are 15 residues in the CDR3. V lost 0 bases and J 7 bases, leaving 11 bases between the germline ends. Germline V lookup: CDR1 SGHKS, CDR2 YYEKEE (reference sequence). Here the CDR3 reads CASSLVLGPNSPLHF. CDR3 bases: TGTGCCAGCAGCTTGGTTCTGGGGCCAAATTCACCCCTCCACTTT. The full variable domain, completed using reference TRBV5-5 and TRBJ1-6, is DAGVTQSPTHLIKTRGQQVTLRCSPISGHKSVSWYQQVLGQGPQFIFQYYEKEERGRGNFPDRFSARQFPNYSSELNVNALLLGDSALYLCASSLVLGPNSPLHFGNGTRLTVT.

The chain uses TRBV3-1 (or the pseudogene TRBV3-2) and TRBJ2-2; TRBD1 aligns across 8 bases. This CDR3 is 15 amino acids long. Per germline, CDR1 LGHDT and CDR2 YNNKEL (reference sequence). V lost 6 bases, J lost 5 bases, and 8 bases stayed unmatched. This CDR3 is CASSRWTGMTGELFF. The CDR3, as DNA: TGTGCCAGCAGTCGATGGACAGGGATGACCGGGGAGCTGTTTTTT.

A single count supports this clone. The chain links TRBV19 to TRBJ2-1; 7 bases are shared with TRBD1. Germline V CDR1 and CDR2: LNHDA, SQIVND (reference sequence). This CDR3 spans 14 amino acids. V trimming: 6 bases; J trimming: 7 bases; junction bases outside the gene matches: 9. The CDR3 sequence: CASRRTGVRNEQFF. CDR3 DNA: TGTGCCAGTAGGAGGACAGGTGTTAGGAATGAGCAGTTCTTC. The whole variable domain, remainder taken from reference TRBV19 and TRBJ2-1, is DGGITQSPKYLFRKEGQNVTLSCEQNLNHDAMYWYRQDPGQGLRLIYYSQIVNDFQKGDIAEGYSVSREKKESFPLTVTSAQKNPTAFYLCASRRTGVRNEQFFGPGTRLTVL.

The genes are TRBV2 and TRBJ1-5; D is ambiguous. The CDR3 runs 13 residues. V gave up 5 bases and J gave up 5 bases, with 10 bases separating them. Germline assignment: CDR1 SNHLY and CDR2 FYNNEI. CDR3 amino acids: CASSPREDQPQHF. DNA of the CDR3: TGTGCCAGCAGTCCCCGCGAGGATCAGCCCCAGCATTTT.

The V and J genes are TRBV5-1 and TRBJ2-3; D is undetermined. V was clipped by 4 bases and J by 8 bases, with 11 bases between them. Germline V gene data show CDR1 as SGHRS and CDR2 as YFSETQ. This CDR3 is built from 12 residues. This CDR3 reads CASSPSPGTQYF. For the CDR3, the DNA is TGCGCCAGCAGCCCCTCTCCCGGTACGCAGTATTTT.

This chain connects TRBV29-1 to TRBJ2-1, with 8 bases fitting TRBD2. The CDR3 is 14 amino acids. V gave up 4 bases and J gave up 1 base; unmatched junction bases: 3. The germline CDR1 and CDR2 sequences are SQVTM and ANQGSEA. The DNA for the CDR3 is TGCAGCGTTGCGGGCGGGGGGTCCTACAATGAGCAGTTCTTC. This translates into CSVAGGGSYNEQFF.

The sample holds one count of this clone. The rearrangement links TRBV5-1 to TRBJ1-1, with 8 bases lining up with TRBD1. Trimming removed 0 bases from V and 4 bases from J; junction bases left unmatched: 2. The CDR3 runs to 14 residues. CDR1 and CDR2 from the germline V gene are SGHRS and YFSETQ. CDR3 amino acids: CASSLGQGTTEAFF. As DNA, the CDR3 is TGCGCCAGCAGCTTGGGACAGGGGACCACTGAAGCTTTCTTT. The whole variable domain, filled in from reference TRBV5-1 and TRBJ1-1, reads KAGVTQTPRYLIKTRGQQVTLSCSPISGHRSVSWYQQTPGQGLQFLFEYFSETQRNKGNFPGRFSGRQFSNSRSEMNVSTLELGDSALYLCASSLGQGTTEAFFGQGTRLTVV.

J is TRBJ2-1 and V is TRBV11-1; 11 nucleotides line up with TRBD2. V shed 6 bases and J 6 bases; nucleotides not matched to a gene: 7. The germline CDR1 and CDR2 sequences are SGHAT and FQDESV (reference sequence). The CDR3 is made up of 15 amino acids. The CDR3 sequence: CASRQTSGGTNEQFF. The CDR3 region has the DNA TGTGCCAGCAGACAAACTAGCGGGGGCACCAATGAGCAGTTCTTC.

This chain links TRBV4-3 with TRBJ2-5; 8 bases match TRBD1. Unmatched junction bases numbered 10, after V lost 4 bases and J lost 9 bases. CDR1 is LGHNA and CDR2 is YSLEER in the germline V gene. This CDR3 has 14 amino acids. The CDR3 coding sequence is TGCGCCAGCAGCCCGGACAGGGAAGAGATGGCCCAGTACTTC. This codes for CASSPDREEMAQYF.

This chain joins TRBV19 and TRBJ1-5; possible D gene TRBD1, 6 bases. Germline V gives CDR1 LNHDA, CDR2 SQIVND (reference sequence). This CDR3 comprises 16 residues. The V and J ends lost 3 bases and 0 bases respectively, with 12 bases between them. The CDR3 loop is CASSIGRTDSNQPQHF. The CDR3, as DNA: TGTGCCAGTAGTATCGGGCGGACAGATAGCAATCAGCCCCAGCATTTT. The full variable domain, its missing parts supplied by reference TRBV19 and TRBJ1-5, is DGGITQSPKYLFRKEGQNVTLSCEQNLNHDAMYWYRQDPGQGLRLIYYSQIVNDFQKGDIAEGYSVSREKKESFPLTVTSAQKNPTAFYLCASSIGRTDSNQPQHFGDGTRLSIL.

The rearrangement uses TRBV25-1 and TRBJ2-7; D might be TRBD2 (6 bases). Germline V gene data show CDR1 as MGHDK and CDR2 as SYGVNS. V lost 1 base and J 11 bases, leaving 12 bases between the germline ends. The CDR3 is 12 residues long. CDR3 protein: CASSESGREEYF. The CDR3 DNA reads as TGTGCCAGCAGTGAATCTGGCAGGGAGGAGTACTTC.

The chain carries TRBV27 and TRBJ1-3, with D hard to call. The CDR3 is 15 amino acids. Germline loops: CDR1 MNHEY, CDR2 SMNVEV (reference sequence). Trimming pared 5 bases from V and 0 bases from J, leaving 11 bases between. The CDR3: CASSPRAVSGNTIYF. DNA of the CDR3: TGTGCCAGCAGTCCCCGAGCCGTCTCTGGAAACACCATATATTTT.

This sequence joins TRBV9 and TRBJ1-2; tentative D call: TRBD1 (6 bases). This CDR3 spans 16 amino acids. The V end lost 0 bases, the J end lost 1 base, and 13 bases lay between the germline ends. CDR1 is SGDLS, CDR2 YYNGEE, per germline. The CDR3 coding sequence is TGTGCCAGCAGCGTAGAACGGGGGGCAGTTAACTATGGCTACACCTTC. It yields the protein CASSVERGAVNYGYTF.

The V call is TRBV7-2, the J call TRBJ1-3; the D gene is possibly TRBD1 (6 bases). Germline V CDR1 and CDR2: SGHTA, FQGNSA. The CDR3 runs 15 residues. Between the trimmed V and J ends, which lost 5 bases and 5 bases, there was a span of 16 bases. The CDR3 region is CASSPKNGQRNTIYF. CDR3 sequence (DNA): TGTGCCAGCAGCCCTAAGAACGGACAGAGAAACACCATATATTTT.

The CDR3 coding sequence is TGTGCCAGCAGTAGGGGATTCTATCAGCCCCAGCATTTT. Translating it yields CASSRGFYQPQHF. The chain employs TRBV27 and TRBJ1-5, with a weak D call TRBD1 (5 bases). V was shortened by 5 bases and J by 5 bases, with 10 bases between the two germline ends. From germline, CDR1 is MNHEY and CDR2 SMNVEV (reference sequence). CDR3 length equals 13 residues.

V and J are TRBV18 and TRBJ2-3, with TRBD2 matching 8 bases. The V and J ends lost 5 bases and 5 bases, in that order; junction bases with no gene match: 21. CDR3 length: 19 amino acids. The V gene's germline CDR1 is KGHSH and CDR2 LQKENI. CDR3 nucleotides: TGTGCCAGCTCAAGTCGCCCCTTTCCGGGAGGGGGTGGTGAAGATACGCAGTATTTT. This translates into CASSSRPFPGGGGEDTQYF.